The clone carrying this T cell receptor (beta chain) turned up a few times. The antigen is unknown. CDR1 and CDR2 from the germline V gene are SGHTA and FQGNSA. Trimming left V 5 bases short and J 7 bases short, with 17 bases between. The CDR3 is 14 amino acids. This record comes from a study of identical twins. Overall study findings and caveats: While abundant cord blood beta clonotypes carried fewer insertions, memory repertoires showed no such pattern.

Using its own MiXCR run on the 5' RACE reads, TCRdb lists one record per CDR3 protein. The sample carries approximately 620,000 distinct CDR3 sequences, more than 6.5% recorded once. Only healthy Caucasians were enrolled as donors. A further study also used this sample, focusing on yellow fever vaccine responses in identical twins. That work contributes: Twins showed a vaccine T cell response that reportedly seemed partly convergent, partly personalized.

The chain couples TRBV7-2 to TRBJ1-2; perhaps TRBD1 as D (6 bases). The source material was PBMCs. This receptor was taken from a woman aged 18-29 years in good health. CDR3 nucleotide sequence: TGTGCCAGCAGCCTTAGGGCAGGGGATGGTGGCTACACCTTC. Translated, it gives CASSLRAGDGGYTF.